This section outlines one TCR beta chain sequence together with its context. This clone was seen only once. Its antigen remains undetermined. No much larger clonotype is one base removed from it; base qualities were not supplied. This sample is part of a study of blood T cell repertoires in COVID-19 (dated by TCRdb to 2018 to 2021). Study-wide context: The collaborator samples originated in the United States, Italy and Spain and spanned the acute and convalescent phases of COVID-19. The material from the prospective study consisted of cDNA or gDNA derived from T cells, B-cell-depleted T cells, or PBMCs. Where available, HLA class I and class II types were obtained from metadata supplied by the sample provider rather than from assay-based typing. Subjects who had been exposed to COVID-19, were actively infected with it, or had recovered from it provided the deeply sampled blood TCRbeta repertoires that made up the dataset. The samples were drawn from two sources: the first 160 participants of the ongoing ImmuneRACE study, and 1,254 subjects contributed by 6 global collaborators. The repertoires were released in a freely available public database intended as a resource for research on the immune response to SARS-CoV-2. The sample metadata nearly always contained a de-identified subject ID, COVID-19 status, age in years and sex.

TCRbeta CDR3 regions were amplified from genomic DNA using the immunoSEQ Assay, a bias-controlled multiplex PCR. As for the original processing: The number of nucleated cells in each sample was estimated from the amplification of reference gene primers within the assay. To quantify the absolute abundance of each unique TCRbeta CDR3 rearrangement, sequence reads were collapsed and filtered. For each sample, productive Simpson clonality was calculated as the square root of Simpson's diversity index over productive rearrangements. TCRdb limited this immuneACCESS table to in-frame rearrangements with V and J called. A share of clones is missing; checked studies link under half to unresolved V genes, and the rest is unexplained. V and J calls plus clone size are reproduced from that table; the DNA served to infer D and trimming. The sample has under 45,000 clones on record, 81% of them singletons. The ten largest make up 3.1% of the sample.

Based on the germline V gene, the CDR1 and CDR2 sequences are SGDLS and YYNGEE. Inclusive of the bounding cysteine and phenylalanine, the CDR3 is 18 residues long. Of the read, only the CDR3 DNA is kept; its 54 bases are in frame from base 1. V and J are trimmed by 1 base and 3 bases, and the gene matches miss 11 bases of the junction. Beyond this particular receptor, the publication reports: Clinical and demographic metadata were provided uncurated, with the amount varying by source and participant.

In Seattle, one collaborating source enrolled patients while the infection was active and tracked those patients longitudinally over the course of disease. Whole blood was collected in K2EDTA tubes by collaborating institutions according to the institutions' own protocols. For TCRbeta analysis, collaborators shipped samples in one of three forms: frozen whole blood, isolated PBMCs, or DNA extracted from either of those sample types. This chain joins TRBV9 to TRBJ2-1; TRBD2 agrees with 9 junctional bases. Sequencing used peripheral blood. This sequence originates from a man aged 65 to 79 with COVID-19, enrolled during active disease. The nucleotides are TGTGCCAGCAGCGTATGGGCTAGCGGGACCCTAGGCTACAATGAGCAGTTCTTC. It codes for CASSVWASGTLGYNEQFF.